The clone carrying this TCR beta chain has only one observation. No antigen is known for it. The data were taken from a study of Ad26.COV2.S vaccination and SARS-CoV-2 variants. Treatment denoted: around 19 received Ad26.COV2.S at low or high dose, single or two shots; several received placebo; per-sample allocation not given. Sampling was performed 63 days after the first vaccine or placebo injection. A Boston donor was an adult aged 18-55 years. Expression of Wuhan-strain SARS-CoV-2 spike came from the Ad26 vector that formed the vaccine. Assay used: immunoSEQ multiplex PCR; TCRdb lists only in-frame clones, some missing. The sample has some 290,000 clones, approximately 86% seen once; the top ten hold 1.5% to 2%. This CDR3 comprises 15 residues. Germline CDR1 reads SGHNT; CDR2 reads YYREEE (reference sequence). Trimming at V came to 0 bases and at J to 2 bases, leaving 3 bases not matched to a gene.

Study findings and constraints: Similar non-spike TCR breadth was observed in recipients of vaccine and of placebo.

This chain uses TRBV5-4 with TRBJ2-5; TRBD1 agrees at 8 bases. The sequencing here drew on peripheral blood, taken in a trial of Ad26.COV2.S vaccine versus placebo. The sequence was obtained from a person between 18 and 65 years old who received the Ad26.COV2.S COVID-19 vaccine or a placebo. The CDR3 protein is CASSLANRGQETQYF. In DNA, the CDR3 is TGTGCCAGCAGCTTGGCCAACAGGGGGCAAGAGACCCAGTACTTC.